This entry lists 11 T cell receptor beta chains sequenced from one sample in a study of shared clonotypes between healthy human individuals. The assay was immunoSEQ multiplex PCR, and TCRdb's table has in-frame clones only and misses some. The profile covers roughly 1,500,000 clones, with around 98.5% appearing a single time and 0.36% taken by the ten largest. Material for sequencing was naive CD4+ T cells sorted from blood. Indicated subset: CD45RA+ positively selected. The origin of the receptors is a man younger than 45 in good health.

This rearrangement joins TRBV27 to TRBJ2-5, with D perhaps TRBD2 (6 bases). This CDR3 contains 13 residues. V gave up 8 bases and J gave up 4 bases, with 14 bases separating them. Germline lookup yields CDR1 MNHEY and CDR2 SMNVEV (reference sequence). The DNA of the CDR3 is TGTGCCAGCGGACGGTTGGGGGGAGAGACCCAGTACTTC. Its translation: CASGRLGGETQYF.

This chain joins TRBV11-3 and TRBJ2-3; D might be TRBD2 (5 bases). The germline gives CDR1 SGHNT, CDR2 YENEEA. The V and J ends lost 1 base and 2 bases respectively, with 13 bases between them. The CDR3 is 16 amino acids. Here the CDR3 reads CASSLGLQRVTDTQYF. The DNA of the CDR3 is TGTGCCAGCAGCTTAGGATTACAGAGGGTCACAGATACGCAGTATTTT.

CDR3 sequence: CASSLMTPLQFF. CDR3 nucleotide sequence: TGTGCCAGCAGCTTAATGACACCCTTGCAGTTCTTC. J is TRBJ2-1 and V is TRBV7-2; D gene ambiguous. Between the trimmed V and J ends, which lost 2 bases and 12 bases, there was a span of 11 bases. The CDR3 is made up of 12 amino acids. Looked up from germline, CDR1 is SGHTA and CDR2 is FQGNSA.

The chain has TRBV7-9 and TRBJ1-5; D is undetermined. Trimming removed 5 bases at V and 0 bases at J, with 8 bases between. The CDR3 is 14 residues long. CDR1 and CDR2 (germline): SEHNR, FQNEAQ (reference sequence). CDR3 in DNA: TGTGCCAGCAGCGTCAAAGATAGCAATCAGCCCCAGCATTTT. Amino acid sequence: CASSVKDSNQPQHF.

The CDR3 is CASSVVTSGTQYF. The CDR3 nucleotides are TGTGCCAGCAGCGTAGTGACTAGCGGGACCCAGTACTTC. This chain connects TRBV9 to TRBJ2-7; 9 nucleotides match TRBD2. The J call may be wrong; the DNA end is better matched by TRBJ2-5. Germline CDR1 and CDR2: SGDLS and YYNGEE. This CDR3 has 13 amino acids.

This clone was counted once. The J gene is TRBJ1-2, the V gene TRBV18, with 7 positions matching TRBD1. Germline CDR1 and CDR2: KGHSH and LQKENI. The CDR3 runs to 15 residues. The junction had 7 bases not matched to a gene; V was cut back by 6 bases and J by 0 bases. CDR3 nucleotides: TGTGCCAGCTCCCCTCGGACAGGATCTAACTATGGCTACACCTTC. As protein: CASSPRTGSNYGYTF.

V usage is TRBV19 and J usage is TRBJ2-7; no definite D call. V lost 4 bases and J lost 5, with 18 bases in between. CDR1 and CDR2 (germline): LNHDA, SQIVND (reference sequence). CDR3 length equals 15 residues. The CDR3 sequence is CASSTRLWPPNEQYF. As DNA, the CDR3 is TGTGCCAGTAGTACGAGGCTCTGGCCGCCCAACGAGCAGTACTTC.

V and J are TRBV11-2 and TRBJ1-2; D not resolved. CDR3 length equals 15 residues. Germline V gene lookup returns CDR1 SGHAT and CDR2 FQNNGV. V was clipped by 5 bases and J by 4 bases, with 17 bases between them. The CDR3 reads CASSLTRRNIYGYTF. In DNA form, the CDR3 reads TGTGCCAGCAGCCTCACGAGGCGGAACATCTATGGCTACACCTTC.

The rearrangement uses TRBV11-2 and TRBJ2-5, with no clear D. Trimming took 6 bases from V and 5 from J, leaving 10 bases between them. Germline CDR1 reads SGHAT; CDR2 reads FQNNGV. This CDR3 is 12 amino acids long. DNA for the CDR3: TGTGCCAGCAGTCAAAGAGGCGAGACCCAGTACTTC. This sequence encodes CASSQRGETQYF.

In regard to this clone: One junction end does not reproduce the germline sequence, and a read error may be involved. The chain is built from TRBV18 and TRBJ2-3; no firm D call. Per germline, CDR1 KGHSH and CDR2 LQKENI. The CDR3 has 13 residues. CDR3 loop: CASSPSPTDVKGF. In DNA, the CDR3 is TGTGCCAGCTCACCGTCCCCGACGGACGTAAAAGGTTTT.

J is TRBJ2-4 and V is TRBV27, with 8 bases matching TRBD1. The ends lost 5 bases at V and 4 bases at J; junction bases unmatched: 4. Per germline, CDR1 MNHEY and CDR2 SMNVEV (reference sequence). CDR3 length equals 14 residues. The CDR3 nucleotides read TGTGCCAGCAGTACGCGGACAGGGAAAAACATTCAGTACTTC. Translated: CASSTRTGKNIQYF.